The present entry profiles one TCR beta chain with its context. This clone was counted a few times. Its antigen is unknown. The record has no base qualities; no much larger clone is one base away. This sample is drawn from a study of beta chain features in type 1 diabetes (dated by TCRdb to the late 2010s). Regarding the complete study: Mean age, gender distribution, total cell number and subset yield did not differ between patients and healthy donors. In the study, recently diagnosed type 1 diabetes patients and matched healthy donors were compared on the TCRB repertoires of their sorted circulating CD4+ T cell subsets. Regulatory and stem cell-like memory subsets were isolated from only 8 patients and roughly eight healthy donors, whereas naive and central memory subsets came from all 28 donors. A total of 85 million to 140 million sorted cells were examined across all samples, and the number of cells per subset was strongly correlated with RNA yield. The research as a whole found: PCR might favor shorter templates, but patient and control samples were amplified and corrected together, so any skew would affect both groups equally. Only small numbers of individuals were included in the HLA sub-analyses, which left unresolved whether HLA type had any influence on TCRB rearrangement. Because cDNA was sequenced instead of genomic DNA, activated cells with high expression could be over-represented, although the groups did not differ in activation or CD3 levels. A moderate but significant shortening of TCRB CDR3 length was observed in type 1 diabetes patients in all four CD4+ subsets. At VDJ recombination sites, type 1 diabetes patients had fewer insertions and more deleted nucleotides, which implies abnormalities in thymic rearrangement. The naive, central memory and regulatory TCRB repertoires appeared to resemble one another more closely among patients than among healthy donors.

From each donor, a single peripheral blood sample of approximately 120 mL on average was drawn into heparinised tubes. A BD FACSAria II was used to sort naive, central memory, regulatory and stem cell-like memory CD4+ T cells with a panel that included CD45RO, CCR7, CD25, CD127, CD95 and CD27. All sorted populations exceeded 95% purity. PBMCs were isolated immediately by Lymphoprep density gradient centrifugation and stained directly without culture. So that batch effects would be minimized, each experiment stained and sorted samples in pairs, pairing one healthy donor with one patient. The entire amount of isolated RNA was reverse transcribed using the High Capacity cDNA Reverse Transcription Kit, so the sequenced TCRB transcripts were expressed ones. Deep immunoSEQ sequencing was performed on naive, central memory and regulatory T cell samples, with an average of roughly 3.5 million total reads per sample. Sorted cells were lysed in RLT buffer and RNA was extracted with DNase-treated RNeasy Micro or Mini kits, depending on cell number. To prevent cross-contamination, every cell subset was processed on its own, while patient and healthy donor samples were processed together. TCRB sequences were amplified from cDNA with the immunoSEQ multiplex PCR, producing 87-bp fragments spanning the CDR3 region. Sequencing of the amplicons was done on the Illumina HiSeq platform. The paper's processing steps were these. PCR bias was corrected computationally using synthetic template baselines, and reads within Hamming distance 2 were collapsed, with unmergeable singletons discarded. Reads were aligned against IMGT to assign V, D and J genes, CDR3 length and insertions or deletions at six rearrangement sites. Within each subset, clonotype counts were normalized to the number of sorted cells before true diversity and Gini coefficients were calculated with the tcR R package. Repertoire sharing was quantified using the overlap coefficient calculated on TCRB nucleotide sequences. Out-of-frame TCRB sequences from naive cells were analyzed to stand in for the pre-selection repertoire. Drawn from immuneACCESS, this table holds only the in-frame rearrangements with V and J called that TCRdb kept. Clones are partly lost; checked studies trace under half to an unresolved V gene and leave the rest unexplained. V and J calls and clone size are as listed in that table; D and trimming were resolved from the DNA. The sample table shows under 300,000 clones, and about 23% are seen once. The ten largest clonotypes hold around 0.012% of the sample.

The germline V gene (reference sequence) provides CDR1 GTSNPN and CDR2 SVGIG. There are 14 amino acids in the CDR3, from cysteine to phenylalanine inclusive. Only the CDR3 portion is preserved as DNA: 42 bases, with reading frame beginning at the first base. V lost 3 bases and J lost 3 bases, and the count of bases not matched to a germline gene is 4. This clonotype was sampled from a woman aged 25 to 45 with type 1 diabetes. This chain is built from TRBV30 and TRBJ2-1; TRBD2 agrees with 8 junctional bases. The sequenced material came from naive CD4+ T cells from blood. What the cell subset or site label conveys for this sample: true naive CD4+ T cells. In nucleotide form, the sequence is TGTGCCTGGAGGGCGAGCGGGAGCTACAATGAGCAGTTCTTC. Its protein product is CAWRASGSYNEQFF.